The 3 T cell receptor beta chains below all came from one sample that was sequenced in a study of cytomegalovirus exposure and HLA in healthy donors. Use of 60 Vbeta and 13 Jbeta primers characterized the PCR. Profiling relied on immunoSEQ multiplex PCR, and the TCRdb table lists in-frame clones only, not all of them. The profile shows approximately 110,000 clones, around 75% of them singletons. Sequencing used PBMCs. These receptors were taken from a man under 40 in good health and CMV-seronegative.

The V call is TRBV9, the J call TRBJ2-3, with 7 bases matching TRBD2. Germline lookup yields CDR1 SGDLS and CDR2 YYNGEE. V lost 0 bases to trimming and J lost 1 base; unmatched junction nucleotides: 5. The CDR3 totals 16 residues. In DNA form, the CDR3 reads TGTGCCAGCAGCGTAGCCCCCAGCGGGGGCACAGATACGCAGTATTTT. It is translated as CASSVAPSGGTDTQYF.

V is TRBV6-5 and J is TRBJ2-1; 7 nucleotides line up with TRBD2. Losses at the gene ends were 2 bases for V and 8 bases for J; bases not matched to a gene: 12. The length of the CDR3 is 16 residues. CDR1 and CDR2 (germline): MNHEY, SVGAGI. CDR3 bases: TGTGCCAGCAGTTACGGTGGGGGAGGGGCCGGGGATGAGCAGTTCTTC. This codes for CASSYGGGGAGDEQFF.

V and J are TRBV7-3 and TRBJ1-2; D gene unclear. Trimming pared 2 bases from V and 0 bases from J, leaving 10 bases between. Germline V gives CDR1 SGHTA, CDR2 FQGTGA. This CDR3 comprises 15 residues. This CDR3 is CASSLGGPANYGYTF. The DNA of the CDR3 is TGTGCCAGCAGCTTAGGCGGGCCGGCTAACTATGGCTACACCTTC. The full variable domain, in which reference TRBV7-3 and TRBJ1-2 provide the parts outside the CDR3, is GAGVSQTPSNKVTEKGKYVELRCDPISGHTALYWYRQSLGQGPEFLIYFQGTGAADDSGLPNDRFFAVRPEGSVSTLKIQRTERGDSAVYLCASSLGGPANYGYTFGSGTRLTVV.